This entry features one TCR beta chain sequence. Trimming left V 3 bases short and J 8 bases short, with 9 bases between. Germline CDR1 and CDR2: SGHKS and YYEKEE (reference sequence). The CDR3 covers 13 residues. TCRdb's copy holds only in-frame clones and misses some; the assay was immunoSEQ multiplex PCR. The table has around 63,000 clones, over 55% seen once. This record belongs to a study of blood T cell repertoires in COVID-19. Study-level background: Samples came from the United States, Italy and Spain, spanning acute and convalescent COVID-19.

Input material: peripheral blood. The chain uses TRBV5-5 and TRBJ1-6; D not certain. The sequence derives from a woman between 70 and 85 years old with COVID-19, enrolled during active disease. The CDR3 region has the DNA TGTGCCAGCAGCTCGGGATTTTATTCACCCCTCCACTTT. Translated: CASSSGFYSPLHF.